The 7 T cell receptor beta chains below all came from one sample that was sequenced in a study of regulatory T cells in long-lasting Graves disease. According to the study, TCR beta libraries were built with iRepertoire HTBI primers and CDR3-region Arm-PCR. TCRdb recomputed calls from the multiplex PCR reads with MiXCR, one row per CDR3 protein. Of 250,000 or so distinct CDR3 sequences in the sample, 15% to 20% were seen once. Time point defined: newly diagnosed GD, antithyroid drugs for less than 3 months. PBMC-extracted RNA yielded the TCR library. The sample was also reused in another study, on T cells in Graves' hyperthyroidism and ophthalmopathy.

Sequenced material: peripheral blood mononuclear cells (PBMCs), taken at new diagnosis, from a patient treated with antithyroid drugs. Receptors originate from a woman between 25 and 40 years old with Graves disease.

This chain uses TRBV20-1 with TRBJ1-1; weak D call: TRBD1 (5 bases). The CDR3 consists of 14 residues. Germline CDR1 is DFQATT and CDR2 is SNEGSKA (reference sequence). Trimming cost V 0 bases and J 4 bases, with 12 bases left between them. CDR3 region: CSARDGGGTTEAFF. CDR3 DNA: TGCAGTGCTAGAGATGGGGGGGGGACCACTGAAGCTTTCTTT.

The sample holds many counts of this clonotype. The chain uses TRBV6-1 and TRBJ1-1; D remains ambiguous. V was pared by 10 bases and J by 0 bases, with 12 bases between. Germline assignment: CDR1 MNHNS and CDR2 SASEGT. CDR3 length: 13 residues. The CDR3 region has the DNA TGTGCCACCACTACAGAGCTGAACACTGAAGCTTTCTTT. Amino acids: CATTTELNTEAFF.

This clonotype was observed at least ten times. V is TRBV3-1 and J is TRBJ2-3; D unclear. The CDR3 has 13 residues. Germline lookup yields CDR1 LGHDT and CDR2 YNNKEL (reference sequence). The V end lost 4 bases, the J end lost 6 bases, and 11 bases lay between the germline ends. The CDR3 nucleotides are TGTGCCAGCAGCCTACAAAGGGCGGATACGCAGTATTTT. Translated: CASSLQRADTQYF.

This clonotype was counted many times. V gene TRBV6-1 combines with J gene TRBJ2-1; D not certain. Germline CDR1 MNHNS, CDR2 SASEGT. V lost 9 bases to trimming and J lost 4 bases, with 13 bases between them. The CDR3 is made up of 13 amino acids. The CDR3 is CASRDGPYNEQFF. The CDR3 bases are TGTGCCAGTCGTGACGGCCCATACAATGAGCAGTTCTTC.

As concerns this clonotype: A far larger clone is off by one base, so a read error is likely. CDR3 region: CASSKGLPGPAGNNEQFF. The CDR3, as DNA: TGTGCCAGCAGTAAAGGACTACCGGGACCAGCGGGGAACAATGAGCAGTTCTTC. The chain recombines TRBV6-1 with TRBJ2-7; 7 bases align to TRBD2. The better agreement between TRBJ2-1 and the DNA end casts doubt on the J call. The CDR3 is 18 residues long. Germline CDR1 and CDR2: MNHNS and SASEGT.

This clonotype was counted only a few times. The V call is TRBV6-9, the J call TRBJ2-7; D is undetermined. The CDR3 covers 15 residues. V lost 3 bases, J lost 0 bases, and 12 bases lay in between. Per germline, CDR1 MNHGY and CDR2 SVAAGI. The CDR3 region is CASSYVTGSSYEQYF. CDR3 DNA: TGTGCCAGCAGTTACGTGACGGGTAGCTCCTACGAGCAGTACTTC.

This clonotype was counted at least ten times. V and J are TRBV20-1 and TRBJ2-1; 11 bases fit TRBD2. The V segment lost 3 bases and the J segment 5 bases; nucleotides outside the gene matches: 6. Germline CDR1 reads DFQATT; CDR2 reads SNEGSKA (reference sequence). There are 15 residues in the CDR3. The CDR3, as DNA: TGCAGTGCTAGGGAAGTAGCGGGGGGGCACAATGAGCAGTTCTTC. Translation gives CSAREVAGGHNEQFF.